This entry concerns a single TCR beta chain. There is no known antigen for this receptor. Base qualities are not provided; no much larger clone lies one nucleotide away. On a MiSeq, deep resolution sequencing aimed for a depth between 1 in 1 million and 1 in 200,000 T cells, with each clonotype covered approximately 9.8x on average. TCR beta libraries were generated with the immunoSEQ hsTCRB Kit. Concerning the study's data processing: ImmunoSEQ Data Assistant and ImmunoSEQ Analyzer were used for data analysis, and V, D and J genes were assigned according to IMGT definitions. Clonality, with values ranging from 0 to 1, was calculated as one minus the normalized Shannon entropy of productive rearrangement frequencies. Only overrepresented clonotypes making up at least 0.05% of the repertoire of each patient were included in the public clonotype analysis. Some 14 age-matched healthy donor repertoires from immuneACCESS served as clonality controls. What TCRdb holds here is the immuneACCESS table cut down to in-frame rearrangements. Part of the clones is not present; checked against another copy, under half of the missing clones reflect an unresolved V gene, and the others are unexplained. For V, J and clone size, that table is used; D and trimming come from the DNA. The sample table lists about 85,000 clones, about 76% of them with a count of one. Approximately 5.1% of the sample rests with the top ten.

In the germline V gene (reference sequence), CDR1 corresponds to SGHNT and CDR2 to YYREEE. The CDR3 spans 12 residues, from the cysteine through the phenylalanine. Just CDR3 DNA is preserved here, 36 bases in frame from base 1. Trimming costs V 3 bases and J 2 bases, and their ends lie 4 bases apart. This entry is derived from a study of cytotoxic CD8 clonotypes in ibrutinib-treated CLL (dated by TCRdb to about 2021). Turning to the overall study: The cohort had some eleven relapsed/refractory and under 16 treatment-naive patients; around 17 were IGHV unmutated. Cryopreserved peripheral blood mononuclear cells were obtained before treatment, at response, and at either sustained remission or disease progression. Response samples were taken after a median of 12 months on treatment, ranging from roughly 6 to 36 months. Samples averaged approximately 260,000 productive templates and roughly 86,000 productive rearrangements. Every remission and progressive disease sample was obtained while ibrutinib was still being received by the patients. Longitudinal samples were obtainable from about 30% of the 86 participants in the trial. Responses were partial in approximately 24 patients and complete in 2; after median about 70 months follow-up, around 15 stayed in remission and 12 progressed.

What the study reported, not specific to this receptor: At baseline, clonality was higher than in age-matched healthy donors and showed a strong correlation with circulating CD8+ T-cell counts. Lymph node repertoires were not examined, and the timing of sampling was not matched between patients in sustained remission and those whose disease progressed. Public clonotypes were rare and either shrank or stayed stable during treatment, and the rise in clonality at ibrutinib response reflected expansion of private clonotypes. An increase in clonality was observed at ibrutinib response, with clonality remaining stable during sustained remission and falling back toward baseline at progression.

In light of the paper, this sample's time point label describes: about a year on ibrutinib. For TCR beta library preparation, about 1.8 micrograms of genomic DNA were isolated from cryopreserved PBMCs. High-throughput TCR beta sequencing was performed on longitudinal blood samples from CLL patients receiving ibrutinib monotherapy. The patients were enrolled in a single-center, open-label phase 2 trial of ibrutinib monotherapy. The chain couples TRBV5-4 to TRBJ2-3; no D gene is confidently identified. This sequence originates from a human donor with chronic lymphocytic leukemia. Sequencing was performed on PBMCs, taken after 12 months of ibrutinib treatment. This receptor carries the CDR3 CASSWDTDTQYF. The bases read TGTGCCAGCAGCTGGGACACAGATACGCAGTATTTT.